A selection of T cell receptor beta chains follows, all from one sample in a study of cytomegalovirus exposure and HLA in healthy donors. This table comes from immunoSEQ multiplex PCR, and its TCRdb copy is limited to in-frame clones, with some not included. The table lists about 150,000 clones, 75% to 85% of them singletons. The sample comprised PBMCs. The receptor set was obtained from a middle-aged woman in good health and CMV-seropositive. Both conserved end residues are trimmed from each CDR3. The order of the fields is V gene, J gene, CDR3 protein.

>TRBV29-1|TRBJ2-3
SVEGASGKGTDTQY
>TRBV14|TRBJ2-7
ASSQRMGTGGFEQY
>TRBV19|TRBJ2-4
ASIPTGGENIQY
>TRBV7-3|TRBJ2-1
ASSTPIADLYNEQF
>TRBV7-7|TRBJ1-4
ASSSSTGPGEKLF
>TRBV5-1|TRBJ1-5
ASSSGGGGQPQH
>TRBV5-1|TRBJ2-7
ASTVAGGGAYEQY
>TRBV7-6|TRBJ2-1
ASSNTGESEDEQF
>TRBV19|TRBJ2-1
ASSSIRSSYNEQF
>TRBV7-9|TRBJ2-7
ASSLAGTSGLLQY
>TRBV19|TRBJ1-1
ASSIRFGGGRDEAF
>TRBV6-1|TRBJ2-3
ASLGLAGTAQY
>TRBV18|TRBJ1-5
ASSPQTANQPQH
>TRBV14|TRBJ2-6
ASSQLDRASGANVLT
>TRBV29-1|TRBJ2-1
SDRAYWTGENEQF
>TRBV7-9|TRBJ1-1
ASSSTGRNTEAF
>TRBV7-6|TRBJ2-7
ASSLDSLEQY
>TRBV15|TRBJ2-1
ATSDGQGARSEQF
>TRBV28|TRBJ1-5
ASGKGAGDQPQH
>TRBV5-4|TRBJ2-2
ASSRETSGAGELF
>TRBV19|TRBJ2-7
ASSQGLAYEQY
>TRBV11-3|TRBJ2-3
ASSSLAGMGTDTQY
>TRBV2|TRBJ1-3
ASRDPGSGNTIY
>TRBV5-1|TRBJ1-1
ASSLGAPGGFGSVNTEAF
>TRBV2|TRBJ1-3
ASSLSQAGNTIY
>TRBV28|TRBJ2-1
ASSLGMGGAYNEQF